This TCR beta chain was retrieved from a study of T cells after yellow fever vaccination. About the research overall: Fractions low in cell number were prepared with SMART-Seq v4 Ultra Low Input.

This CDR3 has 18 amino acids. TCRdb called the 5' RACE reads again in MiXCR, with one record for every CDR3 protein. Among 510,000 or so distinct CDR3 sequences listed, 15% to 20% were seen once. This clonotype has only a few counts. The sequence was collected from a man younger than 40 who received the YFV17D yellow fever vaccine. Sequenced here: PBMCs, sampled 15 days after the yellow fever booster vaccination. This chain connects TRBV21-1 to TRBJ1-1; TRBD1, the D gene given by the table, was not confirmed from the DNA. TRBV21-1 counts as a pseudogene. The CDR3 DNA is TGTGCCAGCGGCGATTTTGCTGACAGGGATGCCCCTGGCACTGAAGCTTTCTTT. Its protein is CASGDFADRDAPGTEAFF.